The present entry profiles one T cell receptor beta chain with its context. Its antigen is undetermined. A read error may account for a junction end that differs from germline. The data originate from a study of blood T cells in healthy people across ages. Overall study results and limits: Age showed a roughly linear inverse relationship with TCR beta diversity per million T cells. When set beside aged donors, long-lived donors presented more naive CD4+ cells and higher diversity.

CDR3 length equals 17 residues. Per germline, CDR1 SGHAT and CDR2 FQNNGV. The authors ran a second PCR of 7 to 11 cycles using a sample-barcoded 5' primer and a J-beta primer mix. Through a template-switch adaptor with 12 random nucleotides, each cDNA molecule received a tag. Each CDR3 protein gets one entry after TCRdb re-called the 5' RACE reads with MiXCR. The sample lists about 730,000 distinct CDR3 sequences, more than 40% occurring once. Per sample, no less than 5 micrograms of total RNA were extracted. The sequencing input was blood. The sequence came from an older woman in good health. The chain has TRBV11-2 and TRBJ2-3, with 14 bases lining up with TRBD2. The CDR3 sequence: CASSSRTSGGITDTRYF. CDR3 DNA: TGTGCCAGCAGCTCTCGGACTAGCGGGGGGATCACAGATACGCGGTATTTT. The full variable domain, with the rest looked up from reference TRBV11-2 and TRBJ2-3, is EAGVAQSPRYKIIEKRQSVAFWCNPISGHATLYWYQQILGQGPKLLIQFQNNGVVDDSQLPKDRFSAERLKGVDSTLKIQPAKLEDSAVYLCASSSRTSGGITDTRYFGPGTRLTVL.